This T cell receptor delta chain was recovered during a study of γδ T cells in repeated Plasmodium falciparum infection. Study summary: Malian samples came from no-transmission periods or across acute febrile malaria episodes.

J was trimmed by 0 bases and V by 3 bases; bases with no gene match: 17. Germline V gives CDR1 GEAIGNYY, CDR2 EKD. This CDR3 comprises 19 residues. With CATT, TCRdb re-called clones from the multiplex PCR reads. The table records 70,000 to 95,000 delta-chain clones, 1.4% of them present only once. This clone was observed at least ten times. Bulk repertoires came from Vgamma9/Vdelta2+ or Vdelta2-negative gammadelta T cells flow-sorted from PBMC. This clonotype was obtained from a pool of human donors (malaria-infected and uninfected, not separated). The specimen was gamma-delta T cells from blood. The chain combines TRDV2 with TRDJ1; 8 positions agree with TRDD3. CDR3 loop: CACDRVASHWGLYTDKLIF. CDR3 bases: TGTGCCTGTGACCGGGTAGCCTCCCACTGGGGGTTGTACACCGATAAACTCATCTTT.